The 6 T cell receptor beta chains below come from one sample, sequenced in a study of blood T cell repertoires in COVID-19. Here immunoSEQ multiplex PCR was the method, and the copy in TCRdb shows in-frame clones only, minus some. The data show 150,000 to 200,000 clones, about 76% seen once. The specimen sequenced was peripheral blood. All receptors derive from a middle-aged woman with COVID-19, enrolled during active disease.

The chain carries TRBV5-5 and TRBJ2-1; 8 bases fit TRBD2. After removal of 2 bases from V and 16 bases from J, the junction contained 11 bases not matched to a gene. The CDR3 is 13 amino acids. Looked up from germline, CDR1 is SGHKS and CDR2 is YYEKEE (reference sequence). In DNA form, the CDR3 reads TGTGCCAGCAGCTTTACTAGCGGTTTTTCCGGATTCTTC. Protein sequence: CASSFTSGFSGFF.

The V gene is TRBV6-5, the J gene TRBJ1-2, with D possibly being TRBD1 (6 bases). The CDR3 is 15 amino acids. Trimming left V 6 bases short and J 4 bases short, with 18 bases between. In germline, CDR1 is MNHEY, CDR2 SVGAGI. CDR3 nucleotide sequence: TGTGCCAGCAGCCAACCGGGACACCCCCCCTATGGCTACACCTTC. This gives the protein CASSQPGHPPYGYTF.

This clone was detected a few times. The CDR3 loop is CASRLTNTGELFF. The CDR3 nucleotides are TGTGCCAGCAGACTAACGAACACCGGGGAGCTGTTTTTT. The chain uses TRBV12-3 or TRBV12-4 and TRBJ2-2; D gene ambiguous. This CDR3 contains 13 residues. The V end lost 6 bases, the J end lost 0 bases, and 5 bases lay between the germline ends.

The CDR3 DNA reads as TGTGCCAGCAGCTTAGGCCTAGGAATCCAGGGGGAAGATGAGGATGGCTACACCTTC. Protein: CASSLGLGIQGEDEDGYTF. J is TRBJ1-2 and V is TRBV7-9; the match to TRBD1 covers 7 bases. V shed 1 base, J shed 6 bases, and the junction held 20 bases outside the gene matches. In germline, CDR1 is SEHNR, CDR2 FQNEAQ (reference sequence). The CDR3 has 19 amino acids.

This rearrangement joins TRBV7-9 to TRBJ2-7, with D tentatively TRBD1 (5 bases). Germline assignment: CDR1 SEHNR and CDR2 FQNEAQ (reference sequence). The CDR3 runs 15 residues. The germline V and J ends were trimmed by 4 bases and 7 bases, with 20 bases remaining between them. CDR3 coding DNA: TGTGCCAGCAGCTCCCTTTCGACAGCCTCAGCGGAGCAGTACTTC. As protein: CASSSLSTASAEQYF.

The V call is TRBV27, the J call TRBJ2-7; TRBD2 agrees at 10 bases. This CDR3 is built from 16 residues. Germline V gene lookup returns CDR1 MNHEY and CDR2 SMNVEV (reference sequence). V shed 4 bases and J 2 bases; nucleotides not matched to a gene: 8. The CDR3 nucleotides read TGTGCCAGCAGTTATATCGGGCTAGCGGGAGCCTACGAGCAGTACTTC. Translation gives CASSYIGLAGAYEQYF.